The 20 T cell receptor beta chains presented below share a single source sample, sequenced in a study of CXCR3-negative and CXCR3-positive naive CD8 T cells. Libraries were UMI-labeled 5' RACE TRB cDNA. Each CDR3 protein gets one entry in TCRdb, which reprocessed the 5' RACE reads and gives no DNA. The sample includes about 43,000 distinct CDR3 sequences. The sample taken for sequencing was memory CD8+ T cells from blood. These receptors originate from a human donor in good health. Some clones in this sample may be carry-over from other donors' samples.

The CDR3 here is CASRERRQAGTQYF. V usage is TRBV5-1 and J usage is TRBJ2-5; TCRdb calls TRBD2, which cannot be checked without DNA. This CDR3 is 14 amino acids long. The V gene's germline CDR1 is SGHRS and CDR2 YFSETQ. Full variable domain (rest looked up from reference TRBV5-1 and TRBJ2-5): KAGVTQTPRYLIKTRGQQVTLSCSPISGHRSVSWYQQTPGQGLQFLFEYFSETQRNKGNFPGRFSGRQFSNSRSEMNVSTLELGDSALYLCASRERRQAGTQYFGPGTRLLVL.

CDR3 amino acids: CASSLGTGTYEQYF. The rearrangement uses TRBV7-7 and TRBJ2-7; the D call from TCRdb, TRBD1, cannot be confirmed without DNA. The CDR3 is made up of 14 amino acids. Germline V gene data show CDR1 as SSHAT and CDR2 as FNYEAQ (reference sequence).

The chain employs TRBV7-8 and TRBJ2-1; absent DNA, TCRdb's TRBD1 call cannot be checked. CDR3 length: 16 residues. Germline lookup yields CDR1 SGHVS and CDR2 FQNEAQ. CDR3 in amino acids: CASSLWGGTGYNEQFF. The whole variable domain, remainder taken from reference TRBV7-8 and TRBJ2-1, is GAGVSQSPRYKVAKRGQDVALRCDPISGHVSLFWYQQALGQGPEFLTYFQNEAQLDKSGLPSDRFFAERPEGSVSTLKIQRTQQEDSAVYLCASSLWGGTGYNEQFFGPGTRLTVL.

The CDR3 protein is CASSSWAEQYF. V usage is TRBV6-6 and J usage is TRBJ2-7; TCRdb's D call of TRBD1 is untestable without DNA. In germline, CDR1 is MNHNY, CDR2 SVGAGI (reference sequence). The CDR3 extends over 11 amino acids.

This clonotype is labeled medium-sized (0.01 to 0.1%) based on frequency. The chain joins TRBV7-9 to TRBJ1-1; TCRdb indicates TRBD1, and absent DNA this call remains unverified. The CDR3 contains 13 residues. CDR1 is SEHNR and CDR2 is FQNEAQ in the germline V gene (reference sequence). The CDR3 region is CASSLLQAIEAFF.

CDR3 residues: CSVDPPSGATDTQYF. The chain joins TRBV29-1 to TRBJ2-3; TCRdb picks TRBD2, but there is no DNA to check that call. The length of the CDR3 is 15 residues. CDR1 is SQVTM, CDR2 ANQGSEA, per germline.

This sequence joins TRBV28 and TRBJ2-7; as DNA is missing, the TRBD2 call by TCRdb cannot be tested. The CDR3 has 14 amino acids. CDR1 and CDR2 (germline): MDHEN, SYDVKM. This CDR3 is CASRGLADHYEQYF.

The V gene is TRBV29-1, the J gene TRBJ2-1; there is no DNA to check the TCRdb D call of TRBD2. The CDR3 has 15 amino acids. Per the germline V gene, CDR1 is SQVTM and CDR2 is ANQGSEA. The CDR3: CSVEGISGAYNEQFF.

CDR3 sequence: CASSLVFATDTQYF. This chain links TRBV5-5 with TRBJ2-3. The CDR3 is 14 amino acids. Germline CDR1 reads SGHKS; CDR2 reads YYEKEE (reference sequence).

V is TRBV29-1 and J is TRBJ2-1; TCRdb names TRBD2, which stays unverified in the absence of DNA. Germline-derived CDR1 and CDR2 are SQVTM and ANQGSEA. The CDR3 spans 12 residues. The CDR3 protein is CSAGPNYNEQFF.

Judged by frequency, this clonotype is medium-sized. This rearrangement joins TRBV4-3 to TRBJ2-3; TCRdb indicates TRBD1, and absent DNA this call remains unverified. CDR1 is LGHNA, CDR2 YSLEER, per germline. The CDR3 length is 16 residues. The CDR3 loop reads CASSQAPTGGADTQYF.

The rearrangement uses TRBV6-4 and TRBJ2-1; TCRdb designates TRBD1, a call that cannot be tested without DNA. The CDR3 length is 15 residues. Germline CDR1 and CDR2: MRHNA and SNTAGT. The CDR3 sequence: CASSDRDGSYNEQFF.

The chain joins TRBV7-9 to TRBJ2-7. The CDR3 consists of 13 residues. Germline V gene data show CDR1 as SEHNR and CDR2 as FQNEAQ (reference sequence). The CDR3 sequence: CASGVGGSYEQYF.

The V and J genes are TRBV6-5 and TRBJ2-3; without DNA, the TCRdb call of TRBD2 cannot be checked. The CDR3 length is 16 residues. Germline values: CDR1 MNHEY, CDR2 SVGAGI. CDR3 amino acids: CASSYETSGGVDTQYF.

The genes are TRBV20-1 and TRBJ2-2; the D call of TRBD1 rests on TCRdb alone, since no DNA is present to check it. The CDR3 is made up of 15 amino acids. Germline loops: CDR1 DFQATT, CDR2 SNEGSKA (reference sequence). This chain's CDR3 is CSARELTGPPGELFF.

This chain links TRBV12-3 or TRBV12-4 with TRBJ1-1. This CDR3 spans 12 amino acids. The CDR3 protein is CASSPTRGSAFF.

The rearrangement uses TRBV7-6 and TRBJ2-5; the TCRdb D gene call, TRBD2, has no DNA to confirm it. The CDR3 loop spans 19 amino acids. Germline CDR1 is SGHVS and CDR2 is FNYEAQ. The CDR3 here is CASSLVGFASGGTHGTQYF.

V gene TRBV7-9 combines with J gene TRBJ2-1. The CDR3 sequence is 13 residues long. Germline lookup yields CDR1 SEHNR and CDR2 FQNEAQ (reference sequence). CDR3 sequence: CASSLVGTDEQFF.

The V and J genes are TRBV29-1 and TRBJ2-2. Germline CDR1 is SQVTM and CDR2 is ANQGSEA. The CDR3 is 14 residues long. CDR3 protein: CSVPGTANTGELFF.

This sequence joins TRBV20-1 and TRBJ1-1. The CDR3 loop spans 14 amino acids. From germline, CDR1 is DFQATT and CDR2 SNEGSKA (reference sequence). CDR3 loop: CSARTGVTNTEAFF.